The 23 T cell receptor beta chains in this list originate from one sample, sequenced in a study of control samples from healthy donors and cancer patients. The protocol was immunoSEQ multiplex PCR, while the TCRdb copy is restricted to in-frame clones and leaves out a portion. The repertoire holds about 85,000 clones, roughly 89% seen once, with 6% to 9.5% in the top ten. Specimen: blood. All receptors derive from a woman aged 60-75 years in good health.

The chain recombines TRBV20-1 with TRBJ1-5, with unresolved D. Germline V gene data show CDR1 as DFQATT and CDR2 as SNEGSKA (reference sequence). V lost 8 bases and J 11 bases, leaving 7 bases between the germline ends. CDR3 length: 8 amino acids. The CDR3 region is CSPGAQHF. The CDR3 nucleotides are TGCAGTCCCGGGGCCCAGCATTTT.

The J gene is TRBJ1-5, the V gene TRBV7-6; 8 bases match TRBD1. The germline V gene encodes CDR1 SGHVS and CDR2 FNYEAQ. The CDR3 covers 17 residues. Trimming removed 1 base from V and 0 bases from J; junction bases left unmatched: 5. For the CDR3, the DNA is TGTGCCAGCAGCTTAGGGGGGACAGGAAATAGCAATCAGCCCCAGCATTTT. This encodes CASSLGGTGNSNQPQHF.

This sequence joins TRBV4-2 and TRBJ1-1; TRBD1 is a possible D gene (5 bases). This CDR3 contains 14 residues. The germline V gene has CDR1 LGHNA and CDR2 YNFKEQ. Trimming removed 0 bases from V and 4 bases from J, with 9 bases in between. The CDR3 spells CASSQDRVPTEAFF. In DNA form, the CDR3 reads TGTGCCAGCAGCCAAGACAGGGTACCCACTGAAGCTTTCTTT.

V is TRBV10-3 and J is TRBJ1-2, with TRBD1 matching 7 bases. There are 14 residues in the CDR3. V lost 6 bases and J lost 2; bases outside the gene matches: 6. Germline CDR1 ENHRY, CDR2 SYGVKD. CDR3 sequence reads: CAISGTAENYGYTF. CDR3 DNA: TGTGCCATCAGCGGGACAGCCGAAAACTATGGCTACACCTTC.

The chain recombines TRBV7-9 with TRBJ2-1; possibly TRBD1 for D (7 bases). Trimming shortened V by 1 base and J by 6 bases, and 10 bases separated the two germline ends. Germline CDR1 and CDR2: SEHNR and FQNEAQ (reference sequence). The CDR3 is 14 residues long. This CDR3 is CASSLDRGGNEQFF. For the CDR3, the DNA is TGTGCCAGCAGCTTAGACAGGGGAGGCAATGAGCAGTTCTTC.

In its sample, this clone was seen once. V gene TRBV5-1 combines with J gene TRBJ2-6; unclear D gene. The CDR3 is 14 residues long. V was cut by 8 bases and J by 0 bases, with 9 bases left in between. In germline, CDR1 is SGHRS, CDR2 YFSETQ. CDR3 DNA: TGCGCCAGTAACCTCAACTCTGGGGCCAACGTCCTGACTTTC. Protein: CASNLNSGANVLTF.

This clone came up once. The V and J genes are TRBV5-1 and TRBJ1-2; a weak D match, TRBD1 (6 bases). Trimming removed 0 bases at V and 3 bases at J, with 9 bases between. CDR1 is SGHRS, CDR2 YFSETQ, per germline. This CDR3 spans 14 amino acids. The CDR3 bases are TGCGCCAGCAGCTTGGGGACAGAGTACTATGGCTACACCTTC. It yields the protein CASSLGTEYYGYTF.

CDR3 loop: CASSFSSGTSRRARTDTQYF. DNA for the CDR3: TGTGCCAGCAGTTTCTCTAGCGGGACGTCGCGGCGGGCAAGAACAGATACGCAGTATTTT. V gene TRBV27 combines with J gene TRBJ2-3, with 9 bases fitting TRBD2. This CDR3 has 20 residues. The ends lost 3 bases at V and 3 bases at J; junction bases unmatched: 19. The germline V gene has CDR1 MNHEY and CDR2 SMNVEV (reference sequence).

The chain couples TRBV20-1 to TRBJ1-1; possibly TRBD1 for D (6 bases). Trimming removed 6 bases from V and 3 bases from J, with 8 bases in between. The CDR3 extends over 11 amino acids. Per the germline V gene, CDR1 is DFQATT and CDR2 is SNEGSKA (reference sequence). CDR3 amino acids: CSAHRDTEAFF. The CDR3 region has the DNA TGCAGTGCCCACAGGGACACTGAAGCTTTCTTT.

The chain links TRBV6-5 to TRBJ1-5; D might be TRBD1 (5 bases). The V end was cut by 8 bases, the J end by 6 bases, with 14 bases between. Germline CDR1 MNHEY, CDR2 SVGAGI. The CDR3 contains 13 residues. The CDR3 region is CASEGEVSQPQHF. CDR3 sequence (DNA): TGTGCCAGCGAAGGGGAGGTGAGTCAGCCCCAGCATTTT.

The chain combines TRBV6-6 with TRBJ2-1, with 9 nucleotides matching TRBD1. Germline V lookup: CDR1 MNHNY, CDR2 SVGAGI (reference sequence). The ends lost 6 bases at V and 8 bases at J; junction bases unmatched: 11. The CDR3 covers 15 residues. The CDR3 DNA reads as TGTGCCAGCAGATTACCGGGACAGGGTATCGATGAGCAGTTCTTC. Its translation is CASRLPGQGIDEQFF.

The J gene is TRBJ2-5, the V gene TRBV11-2; D gene uncertain. Germline V lookup: CDR1 SGHAT, CDR2 FQNNGV. V was clipped by 0 bases and J by 1 base, with 9 bases between them. The CDR3 totals 15 residues. As DNA, the CDR3 is TGTGCCAGCAGCTTAGATCTGGTCACCCAAGAGACCCAGTACTTC. It yields the protein CASSLDLVTQETQYF.

V and J are TRBV19 and TRBJ2-7; 7 nucleotides line up with TRBD1. This CDR3 is 12 amino acids long. Losses at the gene ends were 8 bases for V and 3 bases for J; bases not matched to a gene: 4. Looked up from germline, CDR1 is LNHDA and CDR2 is SQIVND (reference sequence). The CDR3 sequence: CASGAGGYEQYF. The CDR3 bases are TGTGCCAGTGGGGCAGGGGGCTACGAGCAGTACTTC.

The V call is TRBV9, the J call TRBJ2-5; no reliable D call. CDR3 length: 13 residues. Trimming stripped 6 bases from V and 4 bases from J, with 13 bases between. The germline V gene has CDR1 SGDLS and CDR2 YYNGEE. The CDR3 DNA reads as TGTGCCAGCACCAAATCCGATGGAGAGACCCAGTACTTC. This translates into CASTKSDGETQYF.

J is TRBJ2-7 and V is TRBV18, with 7 bases that match TRBD2. The germline CDR1 and CDR2 sequences are KGHSH and LQKENI. CDR3 length: 16 amino acids. The V and J ends lost 2 bases and 6 bases, in that order; junction bases with no gene match: 13. The CDR3 bases are TGTGCCAGCTCACCAGTTTGGAGCTGGGAGGGGCTCGAGCAGTACTTC. This translates into CASSPVWSWEGLEQYF.

The chain combines TRBV29-1 with TRBJ2-7; 8 nucleotides line up with TRBD1. The germline V gene encodes CDR1 SQVTM and CDR2 ANQGSEA. This CDR3 is built from 13 residues. Trimming took 4 bases from V and 4 from J; bases not matched to a gene: 6. As DNA, the CDR3 is TGCAGCGTTGTAGGGACAGGACTTTACGAGCAGTACTTC. Amino acid sequence: CSVVGTGLYEQYF.

The chain carries TRBV7-2 and TRBJ1-3; unclear D gene. Trimming removed 4 bases at V and 10 bases at J, with 11 bases between. The germline gives CDR1 SGHTA, CDR2 FQGNSA. This CDR3 region has 12 residues. CDR3 region: CASSYLRGTIYF. The CDR3 bases are TGTGCCAGCAGCTACCTGAGAGGGACCATATATTTT.

This rearrangement joins TRBV7-9 to TRBJ1-2; no definite D call. The V gene lost 0 bases and the J gene lost 0 bases, with 11 bases spanning the gap. The germline V gene encodes CDR1 SEHNR and CDR2 FQNEAQ (reference sequence). The CDR3 contains 16 residues. CDR3 residues: CASSLAFTLANYGYTF. The CDR3 region has the DNA TGTGCCAGCAGCTTAGCTTTTACCCTAGCTAACTATGGCTACACCTTC.

Note on this clone: An end of the junction does not agree with germline; a read error may underlie this. The chain carries TRBV6-2 or TRBV6-3 and TRBJ1-2; tentative D call: TRBD1 (5 bases). Germline V gives CDR1 MNHEY, CDR2 SVGEGT. The CDR3 has 16 amino acids. CDR3 sequence reads: CASSPLVGAGFYSYTF. The CDR3 coding sequence is TGTGCCAGCAGCCCTCTGGTTGGGGCCGGTTTCTATAGCTACACCTTC.

The chain uses TRBV5-1 and TRBJ2-7; no firm D call. Germline lookup yields CDR1 SGHRS and CDR2 YFSETQ. V lost 0 bases and J 2 bases, leaving 3 bases between the germline ends. The CDR3 totals 12 residues. CDR3 coding DNA: TGCGCCAGCAGCTTGGATACCTACGAGCAGTACTTC. Amino acid sequence: CASSLDTYEQYF.

The V gene is TRBV19, the J gene TRBJ1-4; the match to TRBD1 covers 7 bases. V lost 6 bases to trimming and J lost 8 bases; unmatched junction nucleotides: 9. Germline lookup yields CDR1 LNHDA and CDR2 SQIVND (reference sequence). The CDR3 loop spans 14 amino acids. CDR3 amino acids: CASRGTDLAEKLFF. DNA of the CDR3: TGTGCCAGTAGGGGGACAGACCTGGCGGAAAAACTGTTTTTT. Full variable domain (rest looked up from reference TRBV19 and TRBJ1-4): DGGITQSPKYLFRKEGQNVTLSCEQNLNHDAMYWYRQDPGQGLRLIYYSQIVNDFQKGDIAEGYSVSREKKESFPLTVTSAQKNPTAFYLCASRGTDLAEKLFFGSGTQLSVL.

The chain employs TRBV21-1 and TRBJ2-5. TRBV21-1 is a documented pseudogene. The CDR3 is made up of 15 amino acids. The CDR3 loop reads CASSSGGGEGETQYF. The DNA for the CDR3 is TGTGCCAGCAGCAGCGGAGGAGGCGAGGGGGAGACCCAGTACTTC.

The sample holds one count of this clone. The rearrangement uses TRBV18 and TRBJ2-7; 7 nucleotides align to TRBD1. The length of the CDR3 is 15 residues. V was pared by 6 bases and J by 6 bases, with 14 bases of the junction left unmatched. Germline CDR1 and CDR2: KGHSH and LQKENI. The CDR3 DNA reads as TGTGCCAGCTCTTTCGAGACAGGGCGTCCGGCCGAGCAGTACTTC. It specifies CASSFETGRPAEQYF.